The 22 T cell receptor beta chains in this list originate from one sample, sequenced in a study of response to subunit inactivated influenza vaccine. From the RT-PCR reads, TCRdb called clonotypes with MiXCR, one entry per CDR3 protein. The table has about 540,000 distinct CDR3 sequences, roughly 25% seen once. The same data also contributed to another study, on T cells expressing NK-cell markers. As that report states: TCR beta libraries carry UMIs added by 5'RACE template switching.

The source was CD4+ T cells sorted from PBMCs, collected roughly 12 days after vaccination. Receptors originate from a man aged 45 to 65 who received an inactivated influenza vaccine.

This clonotype was recorded a few times. V and J are TRBV20-1 and TRBJ1-5; 10 bases map to TRBD1. Losses at the gene ends were 1 base for V and 7 bases for J; bases not matched to a gene: 4. Germline values: CDR1 DFQATT, CDR2 SNEGSKA (reference sequence). This CDR3 spans 14 amino acids. The CDR3 nucleotides are TGCAGTGCTAGAGGTCGGGACAGGGGACAGCCCCAGCATTTT. It translates to CSARGRDRGQPQHF.

The rearrangement joins TRBV24-1 to TRBJ2-1; tentative D call: TRBD2 (7 bases). Trimming removed 1 base from V and 7 bases from J, with 16 bases in between. The length of the CDR3 is 16 residues. Germline V gene data show CDR1 as KGHDR and CDR2 as SFDVKD. CDR3 sequence (DNA): TGTGCCACCAGTGATTTCCTTGCGGGGGCTAGGAATGAGCAGTTCTTC. Amino acid sequence: CATSDFLAGARNEQFF.

This chain connects TRBV12-2 to TRBJ2-7; TRBD2 is the table's D call, not checked against the DNA. TRBV12-2 is designated a pseudogene. The CDR3 sequence is 12 residues long. DNA for the CDR3: TGTGCAAGTCGCCGGCCGGGGCTAGCGGGTGTCTTC. This translates into CASRRPGLAGVF.

This chain uses TRBV9 with TRBJ2-1; the match to TRBD2 covers 11 bases. Trimming cost V 1 base and J 4 bases; bases outside gene matches: 4. CDR3 length: 16 residues. CDR1 is SGDLS, CDR2 YYNGEE, per germline. CDR3 coding DNA: TGTGCCAGCAGCGTACAGGCTAGCGGGAGGTACAATGAGCAGTTCTTC. Translating it yields CASSVQASGRYNEQFF.

The rearrangement uses TRBV21-1 and TRBJ1-4; the table assigns TRBD1, which was not confirmed against the DNA. TRBV21-1 is labeled a pseudogene. This CDR3 spans 21 amino acids. DNA of the CDR3: TGTGCCAGCAGGTACCCAAACTCCCCGGGGGCTAGGTTAGGAGGATATGAAAAACTGTTTTTT. Protein product: CASRYPNSPGARLGGYEKLFF.

This clonotype turned up a few times. V usage is TRBV20-1 and J usage is TRBJ2-7; 8 positions match TRBD1. This CDR3 has 14 residues. The V gene end was trimmed by 2 bases and the J gene end by 5 bases; junction bases not matched to a gene: 8. Germline V lookup: CDR1 DFQATT, CDR2 SNEGSKA (reference sequence). CDR3 sequence reads: CSARLLRTGNEQYF. As DNA, the CDR3 is TGCAGTGCTAGATTGCTCCGGACAGGGAACGAGCAGTACTTC.

The chain has TRBV2 and TRBJ2-5; 8 positions agree with TRBD2. CDR1 and CDR2 (germline): SNHLY, FYNNEI. The V and J ends lost 3 bases and 2 bases, in that order; junction bases with no gene match: 5. The CDR3 covers 15 residues. The CDR3 region has the DNA TGTGCCAGCAGTGACGTCCGCGGGGGGCAAGAGACCCAGTACTTC. Protein sequence: CASSDVRGGQETQYF.

This chain connects TRBV6-5 to TRBJ2-7; D perhaps matches TRBD2 (6 bases). The germline V gene has CDR1 MNHEY and CDR2 SVGAGI. V shed 0 bases and J shed 2 bases, with 11 bases lying between them. The CDR3 is 15 residues long. CDR3 sequence reads: CASSYSSGRTYEQYF. The CDR3 bases are TGTGCCAGCAGTTACTCGTCAGGGAGGACCTACGAGCAGTACTTC.

The chain carries TRBV5-1 and TRBJ1-5, with 10 bases matching TRBD1. The J segment lost 3 bases and the V segment lost 3 bases, leaving 3 bases of the junction unmatched. Germline V gene lookup returns CDR1 SGHRS and CDR2 YFSETQ. This CDR3 is built from 15 residues. CDR3 in DNA: TGCGCCAGCAGCTCCGGGACAGGGGACAATCAGCCCCAGCATTTT. It codes for CASSSGTGDNQPQHF.

This clonotype was seen repeatedly, ten times or more. The chain is built from TRBV25-1 and TRBJ1-2; tentative D call: TRBD1 (5 bases). V lost 4 bases and J 7 bases, leaving 7 bases between the germline ends. The CDR3 consists of 11 residues. Looked up from germline, CDR1 is MGHDK and CDR2 is SYGVNS. CDR3 nucleotides: TGTGCCAGCAGTGTGGGGGGTGGCTACACCTTC. This gives the protein CASSVGGGYTF.

The V gene is TRBV4-1, the J gene TRBJ1-1; D unclear. The CDR3 is 14 amino acids. Germline V gene sequence: CDR1 MGHRA, CDR2 YSYEKL. Trimming removed 0 bases from V and 5 bases from J, with 10 bases in between. CDR3 amino acids: CASSQDEVGTEAFF. In nucleotides, the CDR3 is TGCGCCAGCAGCCAAGATGAGGTTGGGACTGAAGCTTTCTTT.

This clonotype came up many times. J is TRBJ2-1 and V is TRBV6-1; TRBD1 matches 7 bases. There are 12 residues in the CDR3. Trimming cost V 4 bases and J 11 bases; bases outside gene matches: 5. The germline gives CDR1 MNHNS, CDR2 SASEGT. The CDR3 DNA reads TGTGCCAGCAGTGCCTTGACAGGGCAGCAGTTCTTC. Translated, it gives CASSALTGQQFF.

This rearrangement joins TRBV7-2 to TRBJ2-7; TRBD2 is a possible D gene (5 bases). V lost 5 bases and J lost 2, with 16 bases in between. The CDR3 runs 15 residues. Per germline, CDR1 SGHTA and CDR2 FQGNSA. In DNA, the CDR3 is TGTGCCAGCAGCATTCAGAAAGCGGCTCCCTACGAGCAGTACTTC. It encodes CASSIQKAAPYEQYF.

The chain carries TRBV5-1 and TRBJ2-3; 8 positions match TRBD1. The length of the CDR3 is 14 residues. The V segment lost 4 bases and the J segment 6 bases; nucleotides outside the gene matches: 7. Germline loops: CDR1 SGHRS, CDR2 YFSETQ. Written as DNA, the CDR3 is TGCGCCAGCAGCGTCAGACAGGGGATGGATACGCAGTATTTT. This encodes CASSVRQGMDTQYF.

This rearrangement joins TRBV12-3 or TRBV12-4 to TRBJ2-7; the match to TRBD1 covers 7 bases. The CDR3 runs 14 residues. V was pared by 7 bases and J by 0 bases, with 6 bases of the junction left unmatched. Here the CDR3 DNA reads TGTGCCAGCAAACCGGGACAGAACTCCTACGAGCAGTACTTC. Protein sequence: CASKPGQNSYEQYF.

The chain has TRBV4-3 and TRBJ2-3; 11 nucleotides align to TRBD2. Germline V gene sequence: CDR1 LGHNA, CDR2 YSLEER. This CDR3 contains 20 residues. V trimming: 0 bases; J trimming: 0 bases; junction bases outside the gene matches: 11. In DNA, the CDR3 is TGCGCCAGCAGCCAAGACCTCGGGACTAGCGGAAGGACTAGCACAGATACGCAGTATTTT. It yields the protein CASSQDLGTSGRTSTDTQYF.

The chain links TRBV12-3 or TRBV12-4 to TRBJ1-4, with D hard to call. CDR3 length: 12 amino acids. V was pared by 5 bases and J by 8 bases, with 9 bases between. The CDR3 DNA reads as TGTGCCAGCAGTCCCTCCTCAGAAAAACTGTTTTTT. Its translation is CASSPSSEKLFF.

The V gene is TRBV7-8, the J gene TRBJ1-3; no firm D call. CDR1 is SGHVS, CDR2 FQNEAQ, per germline. CDR3 length: 13 residues. Trimming took 9 bases from V and 0 from J, leaving 9 bases between them. CDR3 sequence (DNA): TGTGCCAGTAGGAGTCACTCTGGAAACACCATATATTTT. Its translation: CASRSHSGNTIYF.

This chain uses TRBV5-1 with TRBJ2-2; 12 positions match TRBD2. V shed 5 bases, J shed 4 bases, and the junction held 9 bases outside the gene matches. There are 17 residues in the CDR3. Germline V gene lookup returns CDR1 SGHRS and CDR2 YFSETQ. The DNA for the CDR3 is TGCGCCAGCAGGCGGCTAGCGGGGGGGCCGACCACCGGGGAGCTGTTTTTT. This encodes CASRRLAGGPTTGELFF.

The chain recombines TRBV21-1 with TRBJ2-7. TRBV21-1 is a known pseudogene. The CDR3 consists of 15 residues. The CDR3: CASSNGLGFRYEQYF. CDR3 in DNA: TGTGCCAGCAGCAATGGATTGGGGTTTCGCTACGAGCAGTACTTC.

This clonotype was found a few times. The CDR3 is CASRLDRQRGEQYF. CDR3 sequence (DNA): TGTGCCAGCAGACTGGACCGCCAGAGGGGCGAGCAGTACTTC. The chain uses TRBV6-1 and TRBJ2-7; tentatively, D is TRBD1 or TRBD2 (5 bases each). Germline-derived CDR1 and CDR2 are MNHNS and SASEGT. The CDR3 covers 14 residues. V was shortened by 6 bases and J by 6 bases, with 18 bases between the two germline ends.

The J gene is TRBJ2-1, the V gene TRBV4-1, with TRBD2 identical over 10 bases. V was pared by 0 bases and J by 9 bases, with 8 bases of the junction left unmatched. The CDR3 extends over 16 amino acids. CDR1 MGHRA and CDR2 YSYEKL come from the germline V gene. CDR3 region: CASSQEGSGGPAEQFF. For the CDR3, the DNA is TGCGCCAGCAGCCAAGAGGGTAGCGGGGGGCCAGCTGAGCAGTTCTTC.